These 31 T cell receptor beta chains originate from one sample sequenced in a study of vaccination effects on CD4 cells after COVID-19. Libraries were prepared by immunoSEQ multiplex PCR; TCRdb keeps only in-frame clonotypes and omits some of them. The repertoire holds roughly 70,000 clones, with roughly three quarters as singletons. Their antigens are not known. CD4+ T cells specific for antigen were expanded with viral peptide pools by the ViraFEST assay before sequencing. It was after 10 days of culture that CD4+ T cells were isolated. All participants had two doses of either the BNT162b2 or mRNA-1273 vaccine. Sequencing used CD4+ T cells from PBMCs cultured with HCoV-OC43 spike peptides, obtained after COVID-19 vaccination. The sample's subset: HCoV-OC43 spike overlapping peptide pool stimulation. The source of these receptors is a human donor who received a COVID-19 vaccine.

The chain uses TRBV6-2 or TRBV6-3 and TRBJ2-3; maybe TRBD2 (7 bases). This CDR3 has 15 residues. Germline loops: CDR1 MNHEY, CDR2 SVGEGT. V lost 6 bases and J lost 5, with 18 bases in between. CDR3 loop: CASSRWGGAGDTQYF. In DNA form, the CDR3 reads TGTGCCAGCAGCCGGTGGGGGGGGGCCGGAGATACGCAGTATTTT.

This chain joins TRBV9 and TRBJ1-3; D remains unclear. V lost 5 bases and J lost 0, with 12 bases in between. Germline V gives CDR1 SGDLS, CDR2 YYNGEE. The CDR3 totals 15 residues. The CDR3 is CASRDGSNSGNTIYF. Written as DNA, the CDR3 is TGTGCCAGCAGAGACGGCTCCAACTCTGGAAACACCATATATTTT.

A few counts support this clone. The V call is TRBV3-1 (or the pseudogene TRBV3-2), the J call TRBJ1-4, with 9 bases fitting TRBD1. The CDR3 extends over 16 amino acids. The V segment lost 2 bases and the J segment 1 base; nucleotides outside the gene matches: 2. CDR1 is LGHDT and CDR2 is YNNKEL in the germline V gene (reference sequence). The CDR3 loop reads CASSQSTGGTNEKLFF. In DNA, the CDR3 is TGTGCCAGCAGCCAATCGACAGGGGGAACTAATGAAAAACTGTTTTTT.

As concerns this clone: Other DNA sequences from this sample encode an identical CDR3 as well. The chain joins TRBV9 to TRBJ2-3; the D is unclear. Germline V gives CDR1 SGDLS, CDR2 YYNGEE. Trimming cost V 2 bases and J 0 bases, with 4 bases left between them. The CDR3 extends over 13 amino acids. The CDR3 coding sequence is TGTGCCAGCAGCGTGAGTAGCACAGATACGCAGTATTTT. This sequence encodes CASSVSSTDTQYF.

This clone is a singleton in its sample. This sequence joins TRBV5-4 and TRBJ2-1; TRBD2 aligns across 8 bases. CDR3 length: 16 amino acids. V lost 4 bases, J lost 6 bases, and 12 bases stayed unmatched. CDR1 is SGHNT, CDR2 YYREEE, per germline (reference sequence). DNA of the CDR3: TGTGCCAGCAGCGGGGGTGGTGCGGGGGGCCTCAATGAGCAGTTCTTC. Its translation is CASSGGGAGGLNEQFF.

The chain has TRBV30 and TRBJ2-1, with 11 bases identical to TRBD2. V gave up 7 bases and J gave up 4 bases; unmatched junction bases: 3. The germline V gene encodes CDR1 GTSNPN and CDR2 SVGIG (reference sequence). This CDR3 spans 13 amino acids. The CDR3 loop is CASGLAAYNEQFF. The DNA for the CDR3 is TGTGCCTCGGGACTAGCGGCATACAATGAGCAGTTCTTC.

J is TRBJ2-5 and V is TRBV7-9; no reliable D call. Germline lookup yields CDR1 SEHNR and CDR2 FQNEAQ (reference sequence). The CDR3 extends over 13 amino acids. Trimming pared 4 bases from V and 4 bases from J, leaving 10 bases between. CDR3 amino acids: CASSYFTGETQYF. The CDR3, as DNA: TGTGCCAGCAGCTATTTCACCGGAGAGACCCAGTACTTC.

This chain links TRBV28 with TRBJ2-3, with 7 positions matching TRBD1. Germline CDR1 is MDHEN and CDR2 is SYDVKM. V trimming: 2 bases; J trimming: 4 bases; junction bases outside the gene matches: 12. The CDR3 runs to 17 residues. CDR3 sequence: CASSLTALQGLADTQYF. CDR3 coding DNA: TGTGCCAGCAGTTTAACGGCCTTACAGGGGCTCGCAGATACGCAGTATTTT.

CDR3 coding DNA: TGTGCCAGCAGCCCAGGCCGTGCGGGTGAAAAACTGTTTTTT. Translation gives CASSPGRAGEKLFF. The chain carries TRBV11-2 and TRBJ1-4; D remains ambiguous. V lost 5 bases to trimming and J lost 7 bases, with 14 bases between them. The CDR3 has 14 amino acids. The germline CDR1 and CDR2 sequences are SGHAT and FQNNGV.

This clone was counted once. The gene calls are TRBV19 and TRBJ1-5, with D perhaps matching TRBD1 (5 bases). V lost 3 bases and J 1 base, leaving 16 bases between the germline ends. CDR3 size: 17 residues. Germline V gene sequence: CDR1 LNHDA, CDR2 SQIVND (reference sequence). This chain's CDR3 is CASSILGGVGSNQPQHF. Here the CDR3 DNA reads TGTGCCAGTAGTATTTTAGGAGGGGTCGGAAGCAATCAGCCCCAGCATTTT.

This clone was picked up a small number of times. The chain couples TRBV20-1 to TRBJ1-5; 11 nucleotides agree with TRBD1. V was clipped by 3 bases and J by 6 bases; unmatched bases: 1. The CDR3 runs to 13 residues. The germline CDR1 and CDR2 sequences are DFQATT and SNEGSKA (reference sequence). The CDR3 protein is CSASGQGAQPQHF. In DNA, the CDR3 is TGCAGTGCTAGTGGACAGGGGGCTCAGCCCCAGCATTTT.

The chain joins TRBV3-1 (or the pseudogene TRBV3-2) to TRBJ1-2; TRBD1 matches at 10 bases. Per germline, CDR1 LGHDT and CDR2 YNNKEL (reference sequence). CDR3 length equals 14 residues. J lost 2 bases, V lost 4 bases, and 1 base had no gene match. The CDR3 loop reads CASSPTGGNYGYTF. The CDR3 DNA is TGTGCCAGCAGCCCGACAGGGGGCAACTATGGCTACACCTTC.

CDR3 in amino acids: CASSVSTGFGNTIYF. CDR3 bases: TGTGCCAGCAGCGTTAGTACAGGGTTCGGAAACACCATATATTTT. The chain is built from TRBV9 and TRBJ1-3; D perhaps matches TRBD1 (6 bases). The V end was cut by 2 bases, the J end by 4 bases, with 13 bases between. The CDR3 covers 15 residues. Germline V gene lookup returns CDR1 SGDLS and CDR2 YYNGEE. The whole variable domain, filled in from reference TRBV9 and TRBJ1-3, reads DSGVTQTPKHLITATGQRVTLRCSPRSGDLSVYWYQQSLDQGLQFLIQYYNGEERAKGNILERFSAQQFPDLHSELNLSSLELGDSALYFCASSVSTGFGNTIYFGEGSWLTVV.

The chain employs TRBV30 and TRBJ2-3, with D possibly being TRBD1 (6 bases). V lost 0 bases, J lost 0 bases, and 10 bases lay in between. CDR1 and CDR2 (germline): GTSNPN, SVGIG (reference sequence). The CDR3 spans 15 residues. CDR3 nucleotide sequence: TGTGCCTGGAGTGTACAGGACAGTAGCACAGATACGCAGTATTTT. It codes for CAWSVQDSSTDTQYF.

This clone was picked up a small number of times. The rearrangement links TRBV12-3 or TRBV12-4 to TRBJ1-5; D gene unclear. Trimming removed 9 bases from V and 2 bases from J, with 8 bases in between. This CDR3 comprises 12 residues. The CDR3 reads CARAQGNQPQHF. For the CDR3, the DNA is TGTGCCAGGGCGCAGGGCAATCAGCCCCAGCATTTT.

The V and J genes are TRBV29-1 and TRBJ1-2, with D perhaps TRBD1 (5 bases). The CDR3 contains 15 residues. Trimming stripped 3 bases from V and 3 bases from J, with 17 bases between. Germline V gene sequence: CDR1 SQVTM, CDR2 ANQGSEA. CDR3 bases: TGCAGCGTTGACGAGACATGGGGGGGGGACTATGGCTACACCTTC. It specifies CSVDETWGGDYGYTF.

V gene TRBV7-2 combines with J gene TRBJ2-2; 11 bases agree with TRBD1. V was pared by 0 bases and J by 5 bases, with 5 bases of the junction left unmatched. CDR3 length: 17 residues. Looked up from germline, CDR1 is SGHTA and CDR2 is FQGNSA. CDR3 sequence (DNA): TGTGCCAGCAGCTTAGCCGGGACAGGGGGGGATACCGGGGAGCTGTTTTTT. Its protein product is CASSLAGTGGDTGELFF.

The rearrangement joins TRBV3-1 (or the pseudogene TRBV3-2) to TRBJ2-5, with D possibly being TRBD2 (6 bases). The CDR3 sequence is 17 residues long. From germline, CDR1 is LGHDT and CDR2 YNNKEL (reference sequence). Trimming stripped 2 bases from V and 5 bases from J, with 21 bases between. Here the CDR3 reads CASSQISSVYGAETQYF. As DNA, the CDR3 is TGTGCCAGCAGCCAAATCTCTAGCGTATACGGGGCTGAGACCCAGTACTTC.

This chain uses TRBV27 with TRBJ1-1, with D possibly matching TRBD1 (6 bases). This CDR3 comprises 13 residues. Trimming cost V 2 bases and J 4 bases, with 8 bases left between them. Germline assignment: CDR1 MNHEY and CDR2 SMNVEV (reference sequence). The CDR3, as DNA: TGTGCCAGCAGTTTACGCAGGGGCACTGAAGCTTTCTTT. Protein sequence: CASSLRRGTEAFF.

The V gene is TRBV19, the J gene TRBJ2-6; maybe TRBD1 (5 bases). V was clipped by 7 bases and J by 0 bases, with 7 bases between them. This CDR3 contains 14 residues. CDR1 LNHDA and CDR2 SQIVND come from the germline V gene (reference sequence). The CDR3: CASTGHSGANVLTF. The CDR3 region has the DNA TGTGCCAGTACCGGACACTCTGGGGCCAACGTCCTGACTTTC.

Notes on this clone: Sequence at one end of the junction differs from germline and may be a read error. The J gene is TRBJ2-2, the V gene TRBV7-9, with 7 bases matching TRBD1. The CDR3 length is 17 residues. Germline loops: CDR1 SEHNR, CDR2 FQNEAQ (reference sequence). The CDR3 sequence: CASSLREGRGNSGELFF. For the CDR3, the DNA is TGTGCCAGCAGCTTACGTGAGGGCAGGGGGAACTCCGGGGAGCTGTTTTTT.

The genes are TRBV7-2 and TRBJ2-1, with TRBD2 as a possible D gene (6 bases). Germline V gene data show CDR1 as SGHTA and CDR2 as FQGNSA. This CDR3 is 15 amino acids long. Trimming cost V 5 bases and J 1 base, with 12 bases left between them. CDR3: CASSAGGLSYNEQFF. The CDR3 DNA reads TGTGCCAGCAGCGCCGGAGGGCTTTCCTACAATGAGCAGTTCTTC.

The chain has TRBV6-5 and TRBJ2-3; D is perhaps TRBD1 or TRBD2 (5 bases each). The CDR3 covers 15 residues. V was shortened by 10 bases and J by 6 bases, with 23 bases between the two germline ends. CDR1 is MNHEY and CDR2 is SVGAGI in the germline V gene. The CDR3 bases are TGTGCCATAAGTCCGGGACCGGGACGGGGCGATACGCAGTATTTT. Translated, it gives CAISPGPGRGDTQYF.

The J gene is TRBJ1-2, the V gene TRBV7-2; no reliable D call. Germline V gene data show CDR1 as SGHTA and CDR2 as FQGNSA. This CDR3 contains 16 residues. V lost 5 bases to trimming and J lost 5 bases, with 21 bases between them. CDR3 loop: CASSPRRASRQYGYTF. In nucleotides, the CDR3 is TGTGCCAGCAGCCCACGGCGGGCCTCCCGGCAGTATGGCTACACCTTC.

This chain uses TRBV19 with TRBJ1-5; D call uncertain. V dropped 7 bases and J dropped 0 bases, with 16 bases sitting between them. CDR3 length: 16 residues. Germline V gene sequence: CDR1 LNHDA, CDR2 SQIVND (reference sequence). In DNA, the CDR3 is TGTGCCAGTACCCAGCAGGTCGGGGTTAGCAATCAGCCCCAGCATTTT. Residues: CASTQQVGVSNQPQHF.

J is TRBJ2-5 and V is TRBV30, with TRBD2 matching over 10 bases. Germline V CDR1 and CDR2: GTSNPN, SVGIG (reference sequence). The CDR3 loop spans 17 amino acids. V gave up 1 base and J gave up 5 bases; unmatched junction bases: 13. The CDR3 DNA reads as TGTGCCTGGAGTGGGAAAGGACTAGCGGAGAAAAGGGAGACCCAGTACTTC. Its protein product is CAWSGKGLAEKRETQYF.

V and J are TRBV7-8 and TRBJ1-2, with 9 bases fitting TRBD1. In germline, CDR1 is SGHVS, CDR2 FQNEAQ. The CDR3 runs 15 residues. Trimming removed 5 bases from V and 4 bases from J; junction bases left unmatched: 8. For the CDR3, the DNA is TGTGCCAGCAGCGCAACCGGGACAGGGATCTATGGCTACACCTTC. Translation gives CASSATGTGIYGYTF.

J is TRBJ2-2 and V is TRBV7-2; D is perhaps TRBD1 (6 bases). CDR1 and CDR2 from the germline V gene are SGHTA and FQGNSA. The CDR3 spans 16 residues. The V end lost 0 bases, the J end lost 4 bases, and 12 bases lay between the germline ends. The CDR3 nucleotides read TGTGCCAGCAGCTTAGCCGGGACAAGGGTCACCGGGGAGCTGTTTTTT. This codes for CASSLAGTRVTGELFF.

This sequence joins TRBV18 and TRBJ1-2; D is unclear. The CDR3 has 12 amino acids. Germline-derived CDR1 and CDR2 are KGHSH and LQKENI. Trimming stripped 0 bases from V and 5 bases from J, with 4 bases between. The CDR3 DNA follows: TGTGCCAGCTCACCACCGGGGTATGGCTACACCTTC. Translation gives CASSPPGYGYTF. Drawing the rest from reference TRBV18 and TRBJ1-2, the complete variable domain is NAGVMQNPRHLVRRRGQEARLRCSPMKGHSHVYWYRQLPEEGLKFMVYLQKENIIDESGMPKERFSAEFPKEGPSILRIQQVVRGDSAAYFCASSPPGYGYTFGSGTRLTVV.

This sequence joins TRBV7-2 and TRBJ1-5; D gene unclear. The CDR3 consists of 15 residues. Germline assignment: CDR1 SGHTA and CDR2 FQGNSA. Trimming took off 1 base at V and 3 bases at J, with 10 bases between the two ends. CDR3: CASSLEYTLNQPQHF. CDR3 coding DNA: TGTGCCAGCAGCTTAGAGTACACCCTCAATCAGCCCCAGCATTTT. Supplemented by reference TRBV7-2 and TRBJ1-5, the full variable domain reads GAGVSQSPSNKVTEKGKDVELRCDPISGHTALYWYRQSLGQGLEFLIYFQGNSAPDKSGLPSDRFSAERTGGSVSTLTIQRTQQEDSAVYLCASSLEYTLNQPQHFGDGTRLSIL.

The chain is built from TRBV5-1 and TRBJ2-1; D perhaps matches TRBD2 (5 bases). The V end was cut by 1 base, the J end by 10 bases, with 18 bases between. This CDR3 is 15 amino acids long. Germline loops: CDR1 SGHRS, CDR2 YFSETQ. The CDR3, as DNA: TGCGCCAGCAGCTTGAGGACGGGGTCAGTGCAGGAGCAGTTCTTC. Protein sequence: CASSLRTGSVQEQFF.